This section outlines one T cell receptor (beta chain) sequence together with its context. Its target is unknown. This entry belongs to a study of shared clonotypes between healthy human individuals. Study as a whole: Used for every donor were three CD4 naive, three CD4 memory, two CD8 naive and one CD8 memory plate.

V was clipped by 4 bases and J by 3 bases, with 14 bases between them. Germline CDR1 SGHRS, CDR2 YFSETQ. There are 15 residues in the CDR3. Using immunoSEQ multiplex PCR, the repertoire was profiled, and TCRdb retains in-frame clones only, with some absent. The data hold a few million clones, with more than 90% observed a single time. Study outcomes and limitations: A reduction in generation probabilities was seen for non-shared clonotypes relative to those shared by all four donors.

The specimen sequenced was naive CD4+ T cells sorted from blood. The subset was: CD45RA+ positively selected. The genes are TRBV5-1 and TRBJ2-1, with unresolved D. The receptor was isolated from a man between 18 and 35 years old in good health. The DNA for the CDR3 is TGCGCCAGCAGCCCCTCCCGAACCGTCTACAATGAGCAGTTCTTC. Encoded protein: CASSPSRTVYNEQFF.